This T cell receptor beta chain was sequenced for a study of CD8 T cells in ankylosing spondylitis (dated by TCRdb to the late 2010s). Regarding the study in general: T cell receptor beta repertoires were profiled in healthy donors and ankylosing spondylitis patients so that disease-linked TCR variants could be found. Samples of peripheral blood were taken, and for ankylosing spondylitis patients, synovial fluid was collected as well. The whole study cohort included 108 healthy donors and some 27 ankylosing spondylitis patients. Paper-wide results and their limitations: Significant enrichment of the disease-linked clones was reported in matched synovial fluid samples from ankylosing spondylitis patients. A CD8+ phenotype was shown by the disease-linked clones, which were found at relatively low frequencies in peripheral blood. Blood from ankylosing spondylitis patients appeared to be characterized by a TCR beta motif composed of about eight highly homologous amino acid variants. Some of the motif variants had been reported before in the synovial fluid and blood of reactive arthritis patients, a finding that suggests common disease-initiation mechanisms.

Note on this clonotype: Its recognized antigen is unknown. Per-nucleotide qualities are absent, and no much larger clonotype sits a single base away.

Sequencing was performed on an Illumina HiSeq 2500. TCR beta libraries were prepared by quantitative 5'-RACE with molecular barcodes. On the authors' methods: A new computational method, built on a probabilistic model of VDJ rearrangement, was used to identify disease-linked TCR variants. The public reads were reprocessed in TCRdb via fastp at Q25 and MiXCR, keeping in-frame beta chains. Merged by CDR3 protein, the rows form single entries marked with the most common genes and DNA. TCRdb assigned the V and J calls; the authors' analysis was not used. The sample profile shows roughly 700,000 distinct CDR3 sequences; roughly 20% of them were found once. Under 20% of the sample is held by the ten biggest clonotypes. Reading from cysteine to phenylalanine, the CDR3 counts 17 amino acids. Kept here is only the CDR3 DNA, which spans 51 bases and is read in frame from base 1. Germline trimming amounts to 4 bases on V and 5 bases on J, with 11 as the count of junction bases outside the gene matches. The germline V gene yields LGHNA for CDR1 and YNFKEQ for CDR2.

The receptor comes from a male donor with ankylosing spondylitis. The sequencing sample was made of blood, either unsorted or a sorted T cell fraction (not recorded which). The chain employs TRBV4-2 and TRBJ2-1, and TRBD1 aligns with 10 junction nucleotides. For the CDR3, the sequence is CASSRDSGTGANNEQFF. In nucleotide form, the sequence is TGTGCCAGCAGCCGAGACTCCGGGACAGGGGCTAACAATGAGCAGTTCTTC.